This T cell receptor beta chain comes out of a study of CD8 T cells in Susac syndrome. Reverse transcription of roughly 0.5 to 1 ug RNA used random hexamers. Via MiXCR, TCRdb re-called the immunoSEQ multiplex PCR reads, giving one row per CDR3 protein. The table has some 210,000 distinct CDR3 sequences, about 95% seen once. Looked up from germline, CDR1 is DFQATT and CDR2 is SNEGSKA (reference sequence). The CDR3 consists of 12 residues. The germline V and J ends were trimmed by 3 bases and 11 bases, with 16 bases remaining between them. Sequencing input: CD4+ T cells from PBMCs. This chain joins TRBV20-1 and TRBJ1-1; D remains unclear. This TCR derives from a human donor with Susac syndrome. The CDR3 reads CSASRTDSDAFF. CDR3 sequence (DNA): TGCAGTGCTAGCCGGACGGATTCGGATGCTTTCTTT.